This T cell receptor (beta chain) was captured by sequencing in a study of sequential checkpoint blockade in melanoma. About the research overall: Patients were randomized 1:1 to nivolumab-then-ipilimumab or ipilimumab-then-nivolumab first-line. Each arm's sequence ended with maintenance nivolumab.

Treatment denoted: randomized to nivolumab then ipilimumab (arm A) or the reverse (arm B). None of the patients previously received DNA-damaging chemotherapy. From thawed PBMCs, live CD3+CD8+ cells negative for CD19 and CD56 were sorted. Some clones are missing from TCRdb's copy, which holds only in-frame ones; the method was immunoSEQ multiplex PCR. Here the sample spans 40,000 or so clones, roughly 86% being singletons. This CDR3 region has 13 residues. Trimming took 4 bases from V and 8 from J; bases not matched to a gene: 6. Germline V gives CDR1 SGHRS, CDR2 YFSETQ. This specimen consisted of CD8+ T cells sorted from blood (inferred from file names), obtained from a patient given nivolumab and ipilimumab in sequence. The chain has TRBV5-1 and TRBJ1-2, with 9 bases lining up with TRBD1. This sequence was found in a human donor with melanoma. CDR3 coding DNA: TGCGCCAGCAGCCAGACCGGGACAGGGGGCTACACCTTC. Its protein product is CASSQTGTGGYTF.